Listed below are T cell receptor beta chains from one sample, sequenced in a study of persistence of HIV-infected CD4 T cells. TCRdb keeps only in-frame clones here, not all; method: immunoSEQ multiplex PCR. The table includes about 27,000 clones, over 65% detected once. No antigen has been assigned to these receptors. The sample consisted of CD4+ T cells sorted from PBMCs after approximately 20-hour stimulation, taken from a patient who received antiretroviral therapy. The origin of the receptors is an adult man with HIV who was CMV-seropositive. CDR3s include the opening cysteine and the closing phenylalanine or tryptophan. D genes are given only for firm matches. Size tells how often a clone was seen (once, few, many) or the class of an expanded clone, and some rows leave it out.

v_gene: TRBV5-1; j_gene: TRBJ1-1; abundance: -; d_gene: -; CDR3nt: TGCGCCAGCAGCTCAGGTGGGACGAAGATGAACACTGAAGCTTTCTTT; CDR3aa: CASSSGGTKMNTEAFF
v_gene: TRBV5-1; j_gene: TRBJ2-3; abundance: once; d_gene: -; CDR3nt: TGCGCCAGCAGCTTAGACAGGACTAGCACAGATACGCAGTATTTT; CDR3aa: CASSLDRTSTDTQYF
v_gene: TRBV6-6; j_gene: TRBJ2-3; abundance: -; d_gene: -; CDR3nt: TGTGCCAGCAGCGCGGGGTCCGCAGATACGCAGTATTTT; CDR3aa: CASSAGSADTQYF
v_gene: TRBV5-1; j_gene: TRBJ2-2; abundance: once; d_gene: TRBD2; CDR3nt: TGCGCCAGCAGCTCCGAGACTAGCGGGGGAGTCACCGGGGAGCTGTTTTTT; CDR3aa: CASSSETSGGVTGELFF
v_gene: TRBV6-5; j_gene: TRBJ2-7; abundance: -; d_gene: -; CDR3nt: TGTGCCAGCAGTTACTCGATAGTCTCTAGTGGCTACGAGCAGTACTTC; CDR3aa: CASSYSIVSSGYEQYF
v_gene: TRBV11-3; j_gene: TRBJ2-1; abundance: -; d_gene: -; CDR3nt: TGTGCCAGCAGCCTCCGGGGGGCTCGGAATGAGCAGTTCTTC; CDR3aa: CASSLRGARNEQFF
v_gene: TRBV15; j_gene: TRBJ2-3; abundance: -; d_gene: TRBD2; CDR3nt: TGTGCCACTAGCGGGGGGACCACAGATACGCAGTATTTT; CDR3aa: CATSGGTTDTQYF
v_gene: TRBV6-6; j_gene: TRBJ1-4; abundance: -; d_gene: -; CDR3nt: TGTGCCAGCAAATGGGCCACGGGTAATGAAAAACTGTTTTTT; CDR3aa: CASKWATGNEKLFF
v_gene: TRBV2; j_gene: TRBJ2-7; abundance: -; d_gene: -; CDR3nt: TGTGCCACCAGGGACATTTCCTACGAGCAGTACTTC; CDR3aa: CATRDISYEQYF
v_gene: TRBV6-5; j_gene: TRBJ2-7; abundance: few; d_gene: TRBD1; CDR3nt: TGTGCCAGCAGTAGCGACAGGGGCGACTACGAGCAGTACTTC; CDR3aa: CASSSDRGDYEQYF
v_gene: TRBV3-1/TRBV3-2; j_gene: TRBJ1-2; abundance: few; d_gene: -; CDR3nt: TGTGCCAGCAGCCCCAGCGCAAACTATGGCTACACCTTC; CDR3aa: CASSPSANYGYTF
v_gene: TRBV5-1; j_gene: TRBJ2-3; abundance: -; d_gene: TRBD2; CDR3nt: TGCGCCAGCAGCTTGGTATTAGCGGGGAACACAGATACGCAGTATTTT; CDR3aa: CASSLVLAGNTDTQYF
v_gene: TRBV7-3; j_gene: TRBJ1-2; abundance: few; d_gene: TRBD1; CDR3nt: TGTGCCAGCAGCCTCAACGGGCGGGACAGCTATGGCTACACCTTC; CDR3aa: CASSLNGRDSYGYTF